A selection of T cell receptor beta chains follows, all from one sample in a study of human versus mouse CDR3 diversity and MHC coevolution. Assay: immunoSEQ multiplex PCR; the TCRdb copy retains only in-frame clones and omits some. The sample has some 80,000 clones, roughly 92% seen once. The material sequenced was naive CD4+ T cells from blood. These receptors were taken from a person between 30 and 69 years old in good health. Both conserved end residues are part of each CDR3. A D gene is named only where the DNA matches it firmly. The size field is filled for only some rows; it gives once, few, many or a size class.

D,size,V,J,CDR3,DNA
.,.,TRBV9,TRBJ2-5,CASSVGAREKETQYF,TGTGCCAGCAGCGTAGGGGCGAGAGAAAAAGAGACCCAGTACTTC
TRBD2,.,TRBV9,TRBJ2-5,CASSAFSGPGTQYF,TGTGCCAGCAGCGCTTTTAGCGGGCCTGGGACCCAGTACTTC
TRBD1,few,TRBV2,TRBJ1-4,CASDFRGEKLFF,TGTGCCAGCGATTTCAGGGGGGAAAAACTGTTTTTT
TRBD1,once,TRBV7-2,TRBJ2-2,CASAMGQSPGELFF,TGTGCCAGCGCTATGGGACAGTCCCCCGGGGAGCTGTTTTTT
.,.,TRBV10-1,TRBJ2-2,CASPTNQDVGELFF,TGCGCCAGCCCAACGAACCAGGATGTCGGGGAGCTGTTTTTT
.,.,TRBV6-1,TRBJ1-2,CASSEAPAGPYGYTF,TGTGCCAGCAGTGAAGCGCCGGCAGGGCCCTATGGCTACACCTTC
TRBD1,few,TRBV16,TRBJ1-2,CASSQSRTGYGYTF,TGTGCCAGCAGCCAATCGAGGACAGGCTATGGCTACACCTTC
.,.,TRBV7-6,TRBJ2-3,CASSASGGPSDTQYF,TGTGCCAGCAGCGCATCCGGGGGGCCATCAGATACGCAGTATTTT
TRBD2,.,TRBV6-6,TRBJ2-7,CASREISGRVYEQYF,TGTGCCAGCAGGGAAATTAGCGGGAGGGTCTACGAGCAGTACTTC
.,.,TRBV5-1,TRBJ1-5,CASSLGQIFFSSNQPQHF,TGCGCCAGCAGCCTCGGACAGATCTTTTTCAGTAGCAATCAGCCCCAGCATTTT
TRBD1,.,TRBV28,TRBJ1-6,CASSFLQGDNSPLHF,TGTGCCAGCAGTTTCCTACAGGGGGATAATTCACCCCTCCACTTT
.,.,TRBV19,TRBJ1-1,CASSTTGWDFF,TGTGCCAGTAGTACCACAGGGTGGGATTTCTTT
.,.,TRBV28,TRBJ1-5,CASNPVGEGNQPQHF,TGTGCCAGCAACCCGGTCGGGGAAGGCAATCAGCCCCAGCATTTT
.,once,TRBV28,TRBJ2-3,CASSFNRARTDTQYF,TGTGCCAGCAGTTTCAACAGGGCCCGCACAGATACGCAGTATTTT
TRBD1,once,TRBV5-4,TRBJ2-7,CASSLEAGGPSYEQYF,TGTGCCAGCAGCTTGGAGGCAGGGGGCCCCTCCTACGAGCAGTACTTC
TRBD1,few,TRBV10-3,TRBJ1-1,CAISAGGQGNTEAFF,TGTGCCATCAGTGCGGGGGGACAGGGGAACACTGAAGCTTTCTTT
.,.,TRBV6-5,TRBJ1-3,CASSYSRGPGNTIYF,TGTGCCAGCAGTTACTCGCGGGGGCCTGGAAACACCATATATTTT
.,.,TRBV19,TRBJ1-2,CASSITGFSYGYTF,TGTGCCAGTAGTATCACAGGATTTTCCTATGGCTACACCTTC
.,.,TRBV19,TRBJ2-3,CASSMGRFGNTDTQYF,TGTGCCAGTAGTATGGGGCGGTTTGGAAACACAGATACGCAGTATTTT
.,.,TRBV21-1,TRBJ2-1,CASSKEGQLTPNEQFF,TGTGCCAGCAGCAAAGAGGGACAGTTAACCCCTAATGAGCAGTTCTTC
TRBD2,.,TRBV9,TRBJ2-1,CASSVGLAGGYNEQFF,TGTGCCAGCAGCGTAGGACTAGCGGGGGGATACAATGAGCAGTTCTTC
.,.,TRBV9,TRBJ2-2,CASSVYTGELFF,TGTGCCAGCAGCGTCTACACCGGGGAGCTGTTTTTT
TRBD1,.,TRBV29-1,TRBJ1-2,CSGGEGQGISGYTF,TGCAGCGGCGGGGAGGGACAGGGTATTAGTGGCTACACCTTC
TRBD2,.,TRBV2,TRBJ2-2,CASSRASGVTGELFF,TGTGCCAGCAGTCGGGCTAGCGGGGTTACCGGGGAGCTGTTTTTT
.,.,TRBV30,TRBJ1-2,CAWSVGSPGVWGYTF,TGTGCCTGGAGTGTAGGTTCTCCGGGGGTTTGGGGCTACACCTTC
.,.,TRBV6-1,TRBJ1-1,CASSEDRWRFGAIFMNTEAFF,TGTGCCAGCAGTGAAGACAGGTGGCGATTTGGGGCAATTTTCATGAACACTGAAGCTTTCTTT
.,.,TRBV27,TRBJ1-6,CASSFLNSGALHF,TGTGCCAGCAGTTTCCTAAATAGCGGTGCCCTCCACTTT
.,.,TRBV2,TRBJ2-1,CASRAGPGILEQFF,TGTGCCAGCAGGGCGGGGCCCGGAATCTTAGAGCAGTTCTTC
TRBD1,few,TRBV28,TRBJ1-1,CASSSGTAHTEAFF,TGTGCCAGCAGTTCCGGGACAGCCCACACTGAAGCTTTCTTT
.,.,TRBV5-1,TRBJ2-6,CASMQGLLSGANVLTF,TGCGCCAGCATGCAGGGACTCCTTTCTGGGGCCAACGTCCTGACTTTC
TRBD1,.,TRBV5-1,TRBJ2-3,CASSSGTDRADTQYF,TGCGCCAGCAGCTCGGGGACAGACAGGGCGGATACGCAGTATTTT
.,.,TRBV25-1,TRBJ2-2,CASRLYTGELFF,TGTGCCAGCCGACTTTACACCGGGGAGCTGTTTTTT
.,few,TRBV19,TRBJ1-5,CASSTGGGNQPQHF,TGTGCCAGTAGTACCGGGGGAGGCAATCAGCCCCAGCATTTT
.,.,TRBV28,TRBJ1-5,CASSLRQRDERNQPQHF,TGTGCCAGCAGTCTAAGACAGCGGGACGAACGGAATCAGCCCCAGCATTTT
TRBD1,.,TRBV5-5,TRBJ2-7,CASSRDRSSYEQYF,TGTGCCAGCAGCCGGGACAGAAGCTCCTACGAGCAGTACTTC
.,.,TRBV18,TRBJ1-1,CASGQIKNTEAFF,TGTGCCAGCGGGCAGATTAAGAACACTGAAGCTTTCTTT
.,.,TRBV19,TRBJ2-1,CASSPFTDNEQFF,TGTGCCAGTAGTCCCTTCACTGACAATGAGCAGTTCTTC
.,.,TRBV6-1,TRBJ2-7,CASSFYEQYF,TGTGCCAGCTCATTCTACGAGCAGTACTTC
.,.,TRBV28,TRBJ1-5,CASSFPLQGDQPQHF,TGTGCCAGCAGTTTCCCCCTCCAAGGGGATCAGCCCCAGCATTTT
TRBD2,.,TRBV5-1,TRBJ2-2,CASSPGLAGGKNTGELFF,TGCGCCAGCAGCCCAGGACTAGCGGGAGGAAAGAACACCGGGGAGCTGTTTTTT
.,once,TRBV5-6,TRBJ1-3,CASSLGQTGNTIYF,TGTGCCAGCAGCTTGGGGCAGACTGGAAACACCATATATTTT
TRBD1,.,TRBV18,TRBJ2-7,CASSPGQGTYEQYF,TGTGCCAGCTCACCCGGACAGGGGACCTACGAGCAGTACTTC
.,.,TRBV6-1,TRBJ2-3,CASSTQGSTDTQYF,TGTGCCAGCAGTACCCAGGGGAGCACAGATACGCAGTATTTT
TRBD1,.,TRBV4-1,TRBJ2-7,CASSQGTVAYEQYF,TGCGCCAGCAGCCAGGGGACAGTAGCTTACGAGCAGTACTTC
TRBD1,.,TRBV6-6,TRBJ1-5,CASSLTGFNQPQHF,TGTGCCAGCAGCCTGACAGGGTTCAATCAGCCCCAGCATTTT
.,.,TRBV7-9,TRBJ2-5,CASSLRQPQETQYF,TGTGCCAGCAGCCTCCGACAGCCCCAAGAGACCCAGTACTTC
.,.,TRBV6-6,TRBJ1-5,CASTDSYSNQPQHF,TGTGCCAGCACCGACAGTTATAGCAATCAGCCCCAGCATTTT
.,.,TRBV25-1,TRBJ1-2,CASSPAAQGLYGYTF,TGTGCCAGCAGTCCCGCCGCCCAGGGGCTCTATGGCTACACCTTC
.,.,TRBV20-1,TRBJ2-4,CSASKPGIQYF,TGCAGTGCTAGTAAGCCAGGCATTCAGTACTTC